The T cell receptor beta chain described here comes from a study of shared clonotypes between healthy human individuals. At the level of the study: The cohort comprised a couple of women and a few men. Their ages spanned 18 to 49 years.

Study-wide findings and caveats: Despite large depth, sorted-subset datasets appeared incompletely sequenced.

CD45RO-negative, CCR7-positively selected cells formed the naive CD8 fraction, excluding terminally differentiated effector memory CD45RA+ cells. Nashville, Tennessee was home to all donors, each a Caucasian adult. Of note for this clone: Antigen specificity is unknown.

CDR1 SGHAT and CDR2 FQNNGV come from the germline V gene. There are 12 residues in the CDR3. The ends were cut back, 5 bases at V and 2 bases at J, with 7 bases in the middle. Clones were sequenced by immunoSEQ multiplex PCR, and TCRdb holds only the in-frame ones, with some missing. Among some 2,100,000 clones listed, more than 85% were seen once. The sequence was collected from a young man in good health. Some clones in this sample may be carry-over from other donors' samples. The specimen sequenced was naive CD8+ T cells from PBMCs. The rearrangement uses TRBV11-2 and TRBJ2-7; D is ambiguous. This chain's CDR3 is CASSPATYEQYF. For the CDR3, the DNA is TGTGCCAGCAGCCCGGCGACCTACGAGCAGTACTTC.